Shown below are 18 T cell receptor beta chains from a single sample sequenced in a study of blood T cell repertoires in COVID-19. TCRdb's copy holds only in-frame clones and misses some; the assay was immunoSEQ multiplex PCR. In the table there are about 80,000 clones, around 76% of which are singletons. The sample comprised peripheral blood. The receptors come from a man aged 65-85 years with active or convalescent COVID-19.

The V gene is TRBV10-3, the J gene TRBJ2-6; TRBD1 aligns across 9 bases. Trimming took 5 bases from V and 3 from J; bases not matched to a gene: 8. CDR3 length: 17 residues. Germline V gene lookup returns CDR1 ENHRY and CDR2 SYGVKD. Here the CDR3 DNA reads TGTGCCATCAGTTTAGCCGGGACAGGGATTGGGGCCAACGTCCTGACTTTC. Residues: CAISLAGTGIGANVLTF.

The V call is TRBV23-1, the J call TRBJ2-3; tentative D call: TRBD1 (6 bases). TRBV23-1 is annotated as an ORF whose role is uncertain. Trimming took 6 bases from V and 5 from J, leaving 21 bases between them. The CDR3 has 16 amino acids. The DNA of the CDR3 is TGCGCCAGCAGACCACACAGGGCAGTTTGTGAAGATACGCAGTATTTT. It is translated as CASRPHRAVCEDTQYF.

Regarding this clone: Compared with germline, one end of the junction differs, possibly owing to a read error. The chain links TRBV29-1 to TRBJ1-6; D is ambiguous. The CDR3 runs 12 residues. In germline, CDR1 is SQVTM, CDR2 ANQGSEA. The CDR3 sequence: CSKWRAMGYCAF. CDR3 nucleotide sequence: TGCAGCAAATGGCGGGCGATGGGCTATTGTGCCTTT.

The rearrangement links TRBV5-1 to TRBJ2-3; possibly TRBD2 for D (6 bases). Trimming pared 1 base from V and 2 bases from J, leaving 8 bases between. The V gene's germline CDR1 is SGHRS and CDR2 YFSETQ. The CDR3 consists of 14 residues. For the CDR3, the DNA is TGCGCCAGCAGCTTGTTGGACTACACAGATACGCAGTATTTT. This sequence encodes CASSLLDYTDTQYF.

V gene TRBV10-2 combines with J gene TRBJ1-5; possibly TRBD1 for D (5 bases). Germline V gene sequence: CDR1 WSHSY, CDR2 SAAADI. This CDR3 is built from 13 residues. Trimming stripped 8 bases from V and 6 bases from J, with 14 bases between. The chain's CDR3 is CASRPGYLQPQHF. CDR3 bases: TGCGCCAGCCGTCCAGGGTATCTTCAGCCCCAGCATTTT.

The chain combines TRBV6-1 with TRBJ1-6; 7 nucleotides align to TRBD1. Trimming at V came to 0 bases and at J to 14 bases, leaving 13 bases not matched to a gene. The CDR3 runs to 16 residues. Germline V gene sequence: CDR1 MNHNS, CDR2 SASEGT. CDR3 sequence: CASSEAATGKLMTLHF. The CDR3 nucleotides read TGTGCCAGCAGTGAAGCGGCGACAGGGAAACTCATGACCCTCCACTTT.

J is TRBJ2-3 and V is TRBV5-1; weak D call: TRBD2 (6 bases). The CDR3 spans 15 residues. Germline V lookup: CDR1 SGHRS, CDR2 YFSETQ. The V and J ends lost 2 bases and 1 base respectively, with 11 bases between them. The chain's CDR3 is CASSFTSGGTDTQYF. CDR3 nucleotides: TGCGCCAGCAGCTTTACATCGGGGGGCACAGATACGCAGTATTTT.

The V gene is TRBV6-5, the J gene TRBJ2-7; TRBD1 matches 9 bases. The V segment lost 7 bases and the J segment 7 bases; nucleotides outside the gene matches: 14. The CDR3 runs 15 residues. CDR1 is MNHEY and CDR2 is SVGAGI in the germline V gene. The CDR3 sequence: CASTPGGQGRREQYF. Written as DNA, the CDR3 is TGTGCCAGCACCCCAGGTGGACAGGGGCGGAGGGAGCAGTACTTC.

V usage is TRBV24-1 and J usage is TRBJ1-1; tentative D call: TRBD1 (5 bases). CDR3 length: 12 amino acids. Germline-derived CDR1 and CDR2 are KGHDR and SFDVKD. The ends were cut back, 7 bases at V and 3 bases at J, with 8 bases in the middle. CDR3 nucleotide sequence: TGTGCCACCAGAGGGGCGGACACTGAAGCTTTCTTT. The encoded protein is CATRGADTEAFF.

In this sample, this clone turned up many times. This rearrangement joins TRBV4-2 to TRBJ2-7; TRBD1 aligns across 9 bases. J was trimmed by 1 base and V by 1 base; bases with no gene match: 5. The CDR3 has 16 residues. Germline CDR1 is LGHNA and CDR2 is YNFKEQ. The CDR3 sequence is CASSQGGTGWSYEQYF. CDR3 coding DNA: TGTGCCAGCAGCCAAGGGGGGACAGGGTGGTCCTACGAGCAGTACTTC.

This chain joins TRBV7-2 and TRBJ1-2; D ambiguous. This CDR3 comprises 13 residues. The V end was cut by 0 bases, the J end by 2 bases, with 4 bases between. The V gene's germline CDR1 is SGHTA and CDR2 FQGNSA. The CDR3 nucleotides are TGTGCCAGCAGCTTAGCGCAGAACTATGGCTACACCTTC. This codes for CASSLAQNYGYTF.

This chain joins TRBV2 and TRBJ2-7; D is perhaps TRBD1 (6 bases). This CDR3 is 11 amino acids long. The V gene's germline CDR1 is SNHLY and CDR2 FYNNEI. The germline V and J ends were trimmed by 8 bases and 3 bases, with 8 bases remaining between them. Here the CDR3 reads CASRDNYEQYF. The CDR3 coding sequence is TGTGCCAGCCGGGACAACTACGAGCAGTACTTC.

This chain joins TRBV9 and TRBJ2-1, with 9 bases that match TRBD2. The CDR3 contains 13 residues. Germline V gene data show CDR1 as SGDLS and CDR2 as YYNGEE. Trimming took 3 bases from V and 9 from J; bases not matched to a gene: 4. In DNA form, the CDR3 reads TGTGCCAGCAGCGCGCGGGGGGGCTCTGAGCAGTTCTTC. It codes for CASSARGGSEQFF.

The V gene is TRBV10-2, the J gene TRBJ2-6, with 8 positions matching TRBD1. The CDR3 runs to 16 residues. V was pared by 8 bases and J by 2 bases, with 8 bases of the junction left unmatched. From germline, CDR1 is WSHSY and CDR2 SAAADI. CDR3 sequence: CASGNAGGAGANVLTF. The CDR3 DNA is TGCGCCAGCGGGAACGCAGGGGGCGCTGGGGCCAACGTCCTGACTTTC.

The rearrangement links TRBV3-1 (or the pseudogene TRBV3-2) to TRBJ2-3; 9 nucleotides match TRBD2. V lost 0 bases to trimming and J lost 7 bases; unmatched junction nucleotides: 14. The germline V gene has CDR1 LGHDT and CDR2 YNNKEL (reference sequence). This CDR3 spans 18 amino acids. The CDR3 sequence is CASSQDPPPAGGPNTQYF. As DNA, the CDR3 is TGTGCCAGCAGCCAAGATCCCCCGCCAGCGGGGGGCCCAAATACGCAGTATTTT.

This clone was detected a few times. The CDR3 reads CASSPGMGLGPQHF. The DNA for the CDR3 is TGTGCCAGCAGCCCGGGGATGGGCTTGGGGCCCCAGCATTTT. V gene TRBV7-2 combines with J gene TRBJ1-5; D ambiguous. This CDR3 contains 14 residues. The germline V and J ends were trimmed by 5 bases and 9 bases, with 17 bases remaining between them. Looked up from germline, CDR1 is SGHTA and CDR2 is FQGNSA.

The table lists this clone with a few counts. This chain uses TRBV6-6 with TRBJ1-2; D remains ambiguous. The CDR3 contains 15 residues. The ends were cut back, 2 bases at V and 8 bases at J, with 18 bases in the middle. In germline, CDR1 is MNHNY, CDR2 SVGAGI (reference sequence). The DNA for the CDR3 is TGTGCCAGCAGTTACCAATTCGAGGAGGCCGTCGGCTACACCTTC. Translating it yields CASSYQFEEAVGYTF.

This chain joins TRBV3-1 (or the pseudogene TRBV3-2) and TRBJ2-7; D gene uncertain. This CDR3 spans 12 amino acids. V was pared by 4 bases and J by 4 bases, with 8 bases between. CDR1 and CDR2 (germline): LGHDT, YNNKEL (reference sequence). CDR3 in DNA: TGTGCCAGCAGCCTGGTGAGTTACGAGCAGTACTTC. It is translated as CASSLVSYEQYF.